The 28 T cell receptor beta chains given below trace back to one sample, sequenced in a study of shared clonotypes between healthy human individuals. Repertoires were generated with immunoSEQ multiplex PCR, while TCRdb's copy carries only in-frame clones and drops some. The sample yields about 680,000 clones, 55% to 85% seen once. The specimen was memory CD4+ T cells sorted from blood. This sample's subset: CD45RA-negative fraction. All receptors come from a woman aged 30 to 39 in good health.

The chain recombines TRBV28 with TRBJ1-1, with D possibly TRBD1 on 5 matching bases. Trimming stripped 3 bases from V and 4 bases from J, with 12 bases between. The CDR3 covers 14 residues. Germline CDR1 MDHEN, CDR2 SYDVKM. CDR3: CASSFAQVGTEAFF. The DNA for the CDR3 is TGTGCCAGCAGTTTTGCACAGGTGGGCACTGAAGCTTTCTTT.

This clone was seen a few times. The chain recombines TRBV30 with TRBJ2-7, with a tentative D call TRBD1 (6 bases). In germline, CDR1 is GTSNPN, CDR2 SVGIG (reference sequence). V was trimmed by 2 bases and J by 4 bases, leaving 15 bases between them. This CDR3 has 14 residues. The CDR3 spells CAWSYKGQLYEQYF. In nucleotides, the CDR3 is TGTGCCTGGAGTTATAAAGGACAGCTTTACGAGCAGTACTTC.

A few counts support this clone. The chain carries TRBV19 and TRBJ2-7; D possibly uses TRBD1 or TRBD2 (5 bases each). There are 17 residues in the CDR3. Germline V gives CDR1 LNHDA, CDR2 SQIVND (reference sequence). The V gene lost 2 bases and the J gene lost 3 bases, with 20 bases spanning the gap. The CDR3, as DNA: TGTGCCAGTAGTATACAGTTGGAGGCAGGGAGTCGCTACGAGCAGTACTTC. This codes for CASSIQLEAGSRYEQYF.

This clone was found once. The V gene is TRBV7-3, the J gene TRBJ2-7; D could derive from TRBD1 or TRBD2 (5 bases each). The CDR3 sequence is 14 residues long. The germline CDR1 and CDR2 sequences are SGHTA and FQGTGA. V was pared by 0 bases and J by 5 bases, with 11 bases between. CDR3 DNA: TGTGCCAGCAGCTTAACAGGGACGGTGAACGAGCAGTACTTC. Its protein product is CASSLTGTVNEQYF.

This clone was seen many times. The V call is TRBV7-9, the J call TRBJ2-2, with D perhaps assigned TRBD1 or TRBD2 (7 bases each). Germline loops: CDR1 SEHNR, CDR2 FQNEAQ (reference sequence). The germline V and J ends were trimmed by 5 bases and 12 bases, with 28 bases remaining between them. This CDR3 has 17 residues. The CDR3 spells CASSHAGDSRAPGKLFF. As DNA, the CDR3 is TGTGCCAGCAGCCACGCGGGGGACAGTCGTGCACCGGGGAAGCTGTTTTTT.

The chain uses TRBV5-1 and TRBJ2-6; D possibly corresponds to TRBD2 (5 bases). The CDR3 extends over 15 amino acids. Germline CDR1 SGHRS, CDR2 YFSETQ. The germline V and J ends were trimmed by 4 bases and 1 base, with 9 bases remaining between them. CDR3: CASSPTSSGANVLTF. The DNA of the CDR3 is TGCGCCAGCAGCCCTACTAGTTCTGGGGCCAACGTCCTGACTTTC.

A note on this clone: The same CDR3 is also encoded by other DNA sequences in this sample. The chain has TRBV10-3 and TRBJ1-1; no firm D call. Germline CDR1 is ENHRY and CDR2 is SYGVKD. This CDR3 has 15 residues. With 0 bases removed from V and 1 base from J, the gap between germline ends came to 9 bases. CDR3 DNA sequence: TGTGCCATCAGTGAGTCGGGCGGTACGAACACTGAAGCTTTCTTT. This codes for CAISESGGTNTEAFF.

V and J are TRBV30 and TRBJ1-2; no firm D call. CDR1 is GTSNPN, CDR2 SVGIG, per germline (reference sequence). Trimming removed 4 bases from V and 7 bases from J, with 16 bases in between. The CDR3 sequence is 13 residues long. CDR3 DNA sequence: TGTGCCTGGACCGAACAGCAGGTGGCTGGCTACACCTTC. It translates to CAWTEQQVAGYTF.

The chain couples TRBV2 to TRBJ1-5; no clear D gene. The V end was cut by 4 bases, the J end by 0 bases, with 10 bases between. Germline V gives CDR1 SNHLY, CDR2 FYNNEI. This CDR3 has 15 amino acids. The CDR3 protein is CASSGTSSSNQPQHF. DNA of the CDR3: TGTGCCAGCAGTGGGACGTCCTCTAGCAATCAGCCCCAGCATTTT.

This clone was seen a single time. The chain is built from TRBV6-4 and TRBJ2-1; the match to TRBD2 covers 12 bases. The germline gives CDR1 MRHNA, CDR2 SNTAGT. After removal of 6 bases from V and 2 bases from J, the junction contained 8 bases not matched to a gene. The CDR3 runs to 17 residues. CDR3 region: CASSTWTSGITYNEQFF. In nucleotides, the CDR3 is TGTGCCAGCAGCACTTGGACTAGCGGGATAACCTACAATGAGCAGTTCTTC.

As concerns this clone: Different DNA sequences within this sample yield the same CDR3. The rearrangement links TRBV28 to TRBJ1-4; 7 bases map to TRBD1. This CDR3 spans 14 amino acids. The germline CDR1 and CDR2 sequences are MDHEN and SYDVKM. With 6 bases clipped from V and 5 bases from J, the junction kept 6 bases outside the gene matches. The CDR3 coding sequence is TGTGCCAGCAGCTCGGGGACAGAGAATGAAAAACTGTTTTTT. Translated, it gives CASSSGTENEKLFF. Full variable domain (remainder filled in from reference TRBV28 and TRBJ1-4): DVKVTQSSRYLVKRTGEKVFLECVQDMDHENMFWYRQDPGLGLRLIYFSYDVKMKEKGDIPEGYSVSREKKERFSLILESASTNQTSMYLCASSSGTENEKLFFGSGTQLSVL.

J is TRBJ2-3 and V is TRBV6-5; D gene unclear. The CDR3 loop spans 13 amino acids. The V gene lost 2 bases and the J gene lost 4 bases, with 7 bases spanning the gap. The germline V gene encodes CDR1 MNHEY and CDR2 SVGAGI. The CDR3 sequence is CASSYEVADTQYF. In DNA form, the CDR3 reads TGTGCCAGCAGTTACGAGGTAGCAGATACGCAGTATTTT.

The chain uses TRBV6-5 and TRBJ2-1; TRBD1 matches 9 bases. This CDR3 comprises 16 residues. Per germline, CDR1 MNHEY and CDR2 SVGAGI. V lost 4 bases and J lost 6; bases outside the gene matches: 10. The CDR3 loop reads CASSSLGQGRANEQFF. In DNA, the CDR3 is TGTGCCAGCAGTTCCTTGGGACAGGGAAGGGCCAATGAGCAGTTCTTC.

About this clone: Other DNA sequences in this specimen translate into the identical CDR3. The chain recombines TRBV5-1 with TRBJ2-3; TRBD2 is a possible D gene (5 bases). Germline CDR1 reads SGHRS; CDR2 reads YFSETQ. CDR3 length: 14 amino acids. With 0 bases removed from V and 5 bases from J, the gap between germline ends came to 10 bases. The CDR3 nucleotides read TGCGCCAGCAGCTTGGATGGGAGCGGAGATACGCAGTATTTT. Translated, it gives CASSLDGSGDTQYF.

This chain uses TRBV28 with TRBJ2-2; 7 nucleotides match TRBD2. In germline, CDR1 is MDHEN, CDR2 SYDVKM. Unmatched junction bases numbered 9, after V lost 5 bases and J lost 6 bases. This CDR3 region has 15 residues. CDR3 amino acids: CASSVFLAVAGELFF. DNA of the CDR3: TGTGCCAGCAGTGTCTTTCTAGCGGTGGCCGGGGAGCTGTTTTTT.

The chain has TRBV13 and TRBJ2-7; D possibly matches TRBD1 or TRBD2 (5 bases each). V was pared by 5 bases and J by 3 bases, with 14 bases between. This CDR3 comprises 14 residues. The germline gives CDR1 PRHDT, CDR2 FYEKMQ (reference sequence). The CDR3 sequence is CASSRDLSHYEQYF. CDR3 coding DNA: TGTGCCAGCAGCAGGGACCTCTCCCACTACGAGCAGTACTTC.

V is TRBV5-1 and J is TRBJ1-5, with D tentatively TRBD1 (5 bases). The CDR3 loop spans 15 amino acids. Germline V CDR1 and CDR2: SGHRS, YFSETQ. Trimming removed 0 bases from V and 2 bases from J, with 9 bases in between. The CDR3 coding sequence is TGCGCCAGCAGCTTGGATGTGGGGGGCAATCAGCCCCAGCATTTT. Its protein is CASSLDVGGNQPQHF.

The CDR3 sequence is CASSSERGDWMNTEAFF. CDR3 bases: TGCGCCAGCAGCTCTGAGAGAGGGGATTGGATGAACACTGAAGCTTTCTTT. This chain uses TRBV5-1 with TRBJ1-1; D possibly corresponds to TRBD1 (5 bases). The CDR3 runs 17 residues. With 3 bases removed from V and 0 bases from J, the gap between germline ends came to 18 bases. Germline-derived CDR1 and CDR2 are SGHRS and YFSETQ.

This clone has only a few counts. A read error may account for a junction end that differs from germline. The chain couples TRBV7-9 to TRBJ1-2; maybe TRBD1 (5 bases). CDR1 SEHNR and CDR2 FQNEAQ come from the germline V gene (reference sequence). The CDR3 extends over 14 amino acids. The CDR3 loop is CASSLAGQRRTFFF. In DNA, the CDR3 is TGTGCCAGCAGCTTAGCAGGGCAGAGAAGGACATTCTTCTTC.

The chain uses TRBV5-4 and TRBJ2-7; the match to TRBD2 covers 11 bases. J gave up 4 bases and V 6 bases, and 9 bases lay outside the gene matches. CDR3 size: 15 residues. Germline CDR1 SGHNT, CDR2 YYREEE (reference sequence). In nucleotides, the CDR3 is TGTGCCAGCACCCGCCCGGGACTAGCGGAATACGAGCAGTACTTC. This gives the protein CASTRPGLAEYEQYF.

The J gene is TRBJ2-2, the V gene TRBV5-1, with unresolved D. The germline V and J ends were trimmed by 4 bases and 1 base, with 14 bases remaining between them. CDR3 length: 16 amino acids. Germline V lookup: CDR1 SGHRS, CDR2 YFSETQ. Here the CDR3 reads CASSTQPPVNTGELFF. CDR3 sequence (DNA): TGCGCCAGCAGCACACAACCGCCAGTGAACACCGGGGAGCTGTTTTTT.

CDR3 loop: CSVDSGLGLSEQFF. CDR3 nucleotides: TGCAGCGTTGACTCTGGGCTAGGCCTCAGTGAGCAGTTCTTC. The chain combines TRBV29-1 with TRBJ2-1; D is ambiguous. The CDR3 contains 14 residues. Trimming shortened V by 3 bases and J by 9 bases, and 18 bases separated the two germline ends. CDR1 is SQVTM, CDR2 ANQGSEA, per germline.

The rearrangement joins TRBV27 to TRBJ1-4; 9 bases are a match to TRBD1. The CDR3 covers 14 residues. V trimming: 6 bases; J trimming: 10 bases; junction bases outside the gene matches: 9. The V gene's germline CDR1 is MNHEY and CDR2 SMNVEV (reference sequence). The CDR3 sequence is CASSSLDRGGKLFF. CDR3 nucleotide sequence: TGTGCCAGCAGCTCCCTCGACAGGGGGGGAAAACTGTTTTTT.

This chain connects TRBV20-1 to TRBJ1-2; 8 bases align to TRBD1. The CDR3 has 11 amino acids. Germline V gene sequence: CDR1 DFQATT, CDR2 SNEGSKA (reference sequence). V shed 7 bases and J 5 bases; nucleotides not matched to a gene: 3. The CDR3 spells CSGTGIYGYTF. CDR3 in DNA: TGCAGTGGGACAGGGATTTATGGCTACACCTTC.

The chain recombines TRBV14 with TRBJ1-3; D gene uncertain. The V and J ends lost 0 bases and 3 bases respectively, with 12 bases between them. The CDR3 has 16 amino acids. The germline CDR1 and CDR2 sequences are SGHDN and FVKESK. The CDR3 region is CASSQDARSFGNTIYF. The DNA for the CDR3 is TGTGCCAGCAGCCAAGATGCCAGATCCTTTGGAAACACCATATATTTT.

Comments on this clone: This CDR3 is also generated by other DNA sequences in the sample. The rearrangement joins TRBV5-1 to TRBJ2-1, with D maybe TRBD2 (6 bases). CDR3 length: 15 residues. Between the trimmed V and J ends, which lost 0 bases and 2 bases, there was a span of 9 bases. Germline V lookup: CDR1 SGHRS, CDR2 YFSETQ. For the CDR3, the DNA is TGCGCCAGCAGCTTGGCGGGGGAAACCTACAATGAGCAGTTCTTC. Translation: CASSLAGETYNEQFF.

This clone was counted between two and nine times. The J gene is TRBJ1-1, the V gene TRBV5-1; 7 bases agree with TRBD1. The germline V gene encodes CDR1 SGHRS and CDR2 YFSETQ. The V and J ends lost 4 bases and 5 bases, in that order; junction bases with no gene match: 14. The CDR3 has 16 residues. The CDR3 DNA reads TGCGCCAGCAGCCCCCCAGGGGGAGAAATAAGGACTGAAGCTTTCTTT. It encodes CASSPPGGEIRTEAFF. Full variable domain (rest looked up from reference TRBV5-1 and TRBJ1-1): KAGVTQTPRYLIKTRGQQVTLSCSPISGHRSVSWYQQTPGQGLQFLFEYFSETQRNKGNFPGRFSGRQFSNSRSEMNVSTLELGDSALYLCASSPPGGEIRTEAFFGQGTRLTVV.

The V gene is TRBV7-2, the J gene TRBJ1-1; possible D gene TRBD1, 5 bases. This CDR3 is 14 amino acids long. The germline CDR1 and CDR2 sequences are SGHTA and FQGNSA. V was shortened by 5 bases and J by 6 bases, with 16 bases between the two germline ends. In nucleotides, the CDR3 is TGTGCCAGCAGCCCTCGGGGGTTAGGTTCTGAAGCTTTCTTT. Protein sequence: CASSPRGLGSEAFF.